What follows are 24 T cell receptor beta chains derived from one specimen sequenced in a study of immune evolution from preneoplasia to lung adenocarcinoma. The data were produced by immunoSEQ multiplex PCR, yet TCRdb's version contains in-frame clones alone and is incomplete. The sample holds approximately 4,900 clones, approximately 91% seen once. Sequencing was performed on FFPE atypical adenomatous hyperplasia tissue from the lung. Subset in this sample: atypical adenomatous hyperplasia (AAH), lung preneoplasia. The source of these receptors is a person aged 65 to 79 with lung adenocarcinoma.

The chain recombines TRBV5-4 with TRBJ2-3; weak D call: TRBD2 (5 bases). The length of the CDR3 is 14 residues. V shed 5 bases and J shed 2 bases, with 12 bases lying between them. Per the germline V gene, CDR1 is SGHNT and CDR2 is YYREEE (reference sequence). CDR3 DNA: TGTGCCAGCAGGGGTGGAGGCTTCACAGATACGCAGTATTTT. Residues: CASRGGGFTDTQYF.

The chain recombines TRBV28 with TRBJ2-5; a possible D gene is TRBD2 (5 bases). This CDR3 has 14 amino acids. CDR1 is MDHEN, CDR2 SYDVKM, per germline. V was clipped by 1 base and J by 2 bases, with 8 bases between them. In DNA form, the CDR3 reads TGTGCCAGCAGTTTATTCGGGAATCAAGAGACCCAGTACTTC. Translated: CASSLFGNQETQYF. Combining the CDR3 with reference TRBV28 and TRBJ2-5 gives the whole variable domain DVKVTQSSRYLVKRTGEKVFLECVQDMDHENMFWYRQDPGLGLRLIYFSYDVKMKEKGDIPEGYSVSREKKERFSLILESASTNQTSMYLCASSLFGNQETQYFGPGTRLLVL.

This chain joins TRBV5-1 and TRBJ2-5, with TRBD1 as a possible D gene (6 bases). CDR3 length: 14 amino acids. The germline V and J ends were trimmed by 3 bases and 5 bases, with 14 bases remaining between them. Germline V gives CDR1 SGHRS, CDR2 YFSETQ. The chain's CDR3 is CASSSWTASETQYF. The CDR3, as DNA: TGCGCCAGCAGCTCCTGGACAGCCAGCGAGACCCAGTACTTC.

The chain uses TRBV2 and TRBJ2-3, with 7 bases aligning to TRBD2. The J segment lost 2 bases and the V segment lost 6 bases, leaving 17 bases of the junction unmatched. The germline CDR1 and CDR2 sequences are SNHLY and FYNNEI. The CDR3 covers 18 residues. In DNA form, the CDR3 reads TGTGCCAGCAGCCCATTGGCGGGGCTAGCGGACCTCACAGATACGCAGTATTTT. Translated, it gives CASSPLAGLADLTDTQYF. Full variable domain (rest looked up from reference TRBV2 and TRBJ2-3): EPEVTQTPSHQVTQMGQEVILRCVPISNHLYFYWYRQILGQKVEFLVSFYNNEISEKSEIFDDQFSVERPDGSNFTLKIRSTKLEDSAMYFCASSPLAGLADLTDTQYFGPGTRLTVL.

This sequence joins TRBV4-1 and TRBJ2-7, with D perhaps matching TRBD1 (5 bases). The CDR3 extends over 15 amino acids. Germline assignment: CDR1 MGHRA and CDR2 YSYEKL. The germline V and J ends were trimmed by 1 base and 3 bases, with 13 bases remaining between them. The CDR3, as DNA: TGCGCCAGCAGCCAAGTTGGGCAGGGTAACTACGAGCAGTACTTC. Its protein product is CASSQVGQGNYEQYF.

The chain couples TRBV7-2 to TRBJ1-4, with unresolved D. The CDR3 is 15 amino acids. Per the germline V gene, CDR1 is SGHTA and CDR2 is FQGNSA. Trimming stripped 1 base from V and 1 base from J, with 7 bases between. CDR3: CASSLGGLTNEKLFF. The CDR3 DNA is TGTGCCAGCAGCTTAGGAGGTCTAACTAATGAAAAACTGTTTTTT.

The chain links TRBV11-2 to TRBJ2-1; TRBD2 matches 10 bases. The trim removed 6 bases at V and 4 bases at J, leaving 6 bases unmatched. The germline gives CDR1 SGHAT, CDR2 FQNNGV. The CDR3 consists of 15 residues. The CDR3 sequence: CASRPSGGGYNEQFF. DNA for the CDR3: TGTGCCAGCAGGCCAAGCGGGGGGGGTTACAATGAGCAGTTCTTC. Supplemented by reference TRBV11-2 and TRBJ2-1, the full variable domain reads EAGVAQSPRYKIIEKRQSVAFWCNPISGHATLYWYQQILGQGPKLLIQFQNNGVVDDSQLPKDRFSAERLKGVDSTLKIQPAKLEDSAVYLCASRPSGGGYNEQFFGPGTRLTVL.

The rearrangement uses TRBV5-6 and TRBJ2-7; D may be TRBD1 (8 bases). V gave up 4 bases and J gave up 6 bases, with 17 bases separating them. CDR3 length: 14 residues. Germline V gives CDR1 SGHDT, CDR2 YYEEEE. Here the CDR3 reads CASSPRGPGGEQYF. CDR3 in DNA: TGTGCCAGCAGCCCCAGGGGGCCGGGGGGCGAGCAGTACTTC.

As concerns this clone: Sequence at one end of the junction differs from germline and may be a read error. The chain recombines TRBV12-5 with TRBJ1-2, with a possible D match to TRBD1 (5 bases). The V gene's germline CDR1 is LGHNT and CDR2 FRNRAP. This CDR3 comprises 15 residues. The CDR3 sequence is CASGSDRLQGKTYGF. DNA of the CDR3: TGTGCTAGTGGTTCAGATCGTTTGCAGGGAAAGACCTATGGCTTC.

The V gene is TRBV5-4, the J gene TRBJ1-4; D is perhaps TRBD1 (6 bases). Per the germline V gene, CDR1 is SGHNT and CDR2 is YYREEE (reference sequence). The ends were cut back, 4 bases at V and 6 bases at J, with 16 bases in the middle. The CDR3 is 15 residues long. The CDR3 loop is CASSRGDRFDEKLFF. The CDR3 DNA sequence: TGTGCCAGCAGCCGGGGAGACAGGTTCGATGAAAAACTGTTTTTT.

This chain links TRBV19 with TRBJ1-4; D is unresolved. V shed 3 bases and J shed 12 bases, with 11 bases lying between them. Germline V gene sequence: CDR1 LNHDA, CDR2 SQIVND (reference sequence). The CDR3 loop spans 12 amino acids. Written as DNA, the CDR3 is TGTGCCAGTAGTATGTCCCGGATGGAACTGTTTTTT. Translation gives CASSMSRMELFF.

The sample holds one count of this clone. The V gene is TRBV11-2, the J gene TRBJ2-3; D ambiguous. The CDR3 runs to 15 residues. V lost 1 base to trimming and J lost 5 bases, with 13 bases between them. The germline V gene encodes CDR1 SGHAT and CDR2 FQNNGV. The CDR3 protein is CASSLGVGVIDTQYF. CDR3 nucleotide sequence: TGTGCCAGCAGCTTAGGCGTAGGTGTAATAGATACGCAGTATTTT.

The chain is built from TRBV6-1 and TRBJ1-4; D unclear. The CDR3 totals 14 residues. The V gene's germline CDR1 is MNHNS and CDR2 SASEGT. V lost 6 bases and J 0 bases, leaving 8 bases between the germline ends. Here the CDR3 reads CASRTGATNEKLFF. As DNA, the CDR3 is TGTGCCAGCAGGACCGGTGCAACTAATGAAAAACTGTTTTTT.

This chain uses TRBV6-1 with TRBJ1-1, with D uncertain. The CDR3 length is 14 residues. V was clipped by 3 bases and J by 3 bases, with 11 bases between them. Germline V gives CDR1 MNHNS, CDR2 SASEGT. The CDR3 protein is CASSEHMMDTEAFF. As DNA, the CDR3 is TGTGCCAGCAGTGAGCACATGATGGACACTGAAGCTTTCTTT.

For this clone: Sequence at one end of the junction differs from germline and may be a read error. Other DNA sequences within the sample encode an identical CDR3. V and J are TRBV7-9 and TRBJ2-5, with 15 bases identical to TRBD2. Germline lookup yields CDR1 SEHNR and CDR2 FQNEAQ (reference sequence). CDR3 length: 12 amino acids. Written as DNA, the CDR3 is TGTGCCAGCAGCTCGGGACTAGCGGGAGGAAACTTC. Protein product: CASSSGLAGGNF.

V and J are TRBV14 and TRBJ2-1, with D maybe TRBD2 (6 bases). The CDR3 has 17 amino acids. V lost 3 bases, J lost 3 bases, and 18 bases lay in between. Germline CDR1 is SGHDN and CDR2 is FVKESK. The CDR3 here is CASSQGRRDRYYNEQFF. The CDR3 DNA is TGTGCCAGCAGCCAGGGGAGGCGGGACCGTTACTACAATGAGCAGTTCTTC.

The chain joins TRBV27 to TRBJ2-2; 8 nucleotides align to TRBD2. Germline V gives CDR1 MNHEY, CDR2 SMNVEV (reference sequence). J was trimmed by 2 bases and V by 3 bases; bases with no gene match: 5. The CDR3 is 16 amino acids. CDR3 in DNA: TGTGCCAGCAGTTTGACAGCGGGGGTCAACACCGGGGAGCTGTTTTTT. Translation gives CASSLTAGVNTGELFF.

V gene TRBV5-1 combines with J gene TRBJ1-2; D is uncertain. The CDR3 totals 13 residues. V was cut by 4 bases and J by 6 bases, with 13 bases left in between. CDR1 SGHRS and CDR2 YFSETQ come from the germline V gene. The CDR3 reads CASSLERADGYTF. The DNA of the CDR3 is TGCGCCAGCAGCCTGGAGAGGGCAGATGGCTACACCTTC. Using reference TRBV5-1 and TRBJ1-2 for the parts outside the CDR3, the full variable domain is KAGVTQTPRYLIKTRGQQVTLSCSPISGHRSVSWYQQTPGQGLQFLFEYFSETQRNKGNFPGRFSGRQFSNSRSEMNVSTLELGDSALYLCASSLERADGYTFGSGTRLTVV.

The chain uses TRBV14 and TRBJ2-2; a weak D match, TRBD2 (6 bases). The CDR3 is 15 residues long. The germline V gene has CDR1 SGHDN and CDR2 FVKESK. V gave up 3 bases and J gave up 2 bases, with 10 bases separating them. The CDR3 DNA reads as TGTGCCAGCAGCCACCGACTAGGAAACACCGGGGAGCTGTTTTTT. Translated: CASSHRLGNTGELFF.

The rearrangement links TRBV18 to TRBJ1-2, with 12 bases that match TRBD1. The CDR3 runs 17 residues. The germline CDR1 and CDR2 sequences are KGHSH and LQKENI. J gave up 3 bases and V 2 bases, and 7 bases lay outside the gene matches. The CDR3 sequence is CASSPIPGQGADYGYTF. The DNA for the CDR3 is TGTGCCAGCTCACCAATCCCGGGACAGGGGGCGGACTATGGCTACACCTTC.

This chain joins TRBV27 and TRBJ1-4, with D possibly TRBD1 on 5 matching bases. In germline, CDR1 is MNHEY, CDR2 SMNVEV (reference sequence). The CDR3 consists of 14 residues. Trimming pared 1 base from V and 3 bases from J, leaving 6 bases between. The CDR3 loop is CASSLWGSNEKLFF. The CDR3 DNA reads TGTGCCAGCAGTTTATGGGGGTCTAATGAAAAACTGTTTTTT.

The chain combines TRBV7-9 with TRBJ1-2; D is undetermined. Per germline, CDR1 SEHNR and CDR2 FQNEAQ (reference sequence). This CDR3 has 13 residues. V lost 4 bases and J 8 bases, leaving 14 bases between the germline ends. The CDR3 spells CASSSSSGVGYTF. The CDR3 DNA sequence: TGTGCCAGCAGCTCCTCGAGCGGAGTCGGCTACACCTTC.

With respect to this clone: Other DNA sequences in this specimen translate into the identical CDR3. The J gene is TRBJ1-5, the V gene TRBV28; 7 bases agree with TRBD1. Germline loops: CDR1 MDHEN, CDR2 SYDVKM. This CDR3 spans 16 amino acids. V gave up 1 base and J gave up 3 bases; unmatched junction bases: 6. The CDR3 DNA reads TGTGCCAGCAGTTTATTCCGGGACAGCAACAATCAGCCCCAGCATTTT. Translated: CASSLFRDSNNQPQHF.

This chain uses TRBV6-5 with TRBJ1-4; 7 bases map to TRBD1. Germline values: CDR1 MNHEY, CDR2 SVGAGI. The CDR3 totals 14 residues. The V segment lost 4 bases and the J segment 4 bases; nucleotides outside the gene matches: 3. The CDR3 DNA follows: TGTGCCAGCAGTTTTACAGGGGATAATGAAAAACTGTTTTTT. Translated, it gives CASSFTGDNEKLFF.